This paragraph covers one T cell receptor (beta chain) sequence. What it binds is unknown. Donors comprised only Caucasian adults living in Nashville, Tennessee. Between the trimmed V and J ends, which lost 2 bases and 5 bases, there was a span of 6 bases. This CDR3 has 12 amino acids. Looked up from germline, CDR1 is SGHRS and CDR2 is YFSETQ. These data belong to a study of shared clonotypes between healthy human individuals. In the study overall: Contributing individuals were two females and three males aged 18 to 49. Findings of the study overall: Clonotype sharing across several donors was observed for around 4.8% of naive CD4 clonotypes. Among donors, clonotype sharing was expected to be affected by sequencing depth.

Some clones are missing from TCRdb's copy, which holds only in-frame ones; the method was immunoSEQ multiplex PCR. The data show about 1,500,000 clones, roughly 95% seen once. What was sequenced was naive CD4+ T cells sorted from blood. Documented subset: CD45RA+ positively selected. This sequence was found in a man in his thirties or forties in good health. The chain carries TRBV5-1 and TRBJ2-3; D is possibly TRBD2 (5 bases). The CDR3, as DNA: TGCGCCAGCAGCTTACTAGGAGATACGCAGTATTTT. It encodes CASSLLGDTQYF.